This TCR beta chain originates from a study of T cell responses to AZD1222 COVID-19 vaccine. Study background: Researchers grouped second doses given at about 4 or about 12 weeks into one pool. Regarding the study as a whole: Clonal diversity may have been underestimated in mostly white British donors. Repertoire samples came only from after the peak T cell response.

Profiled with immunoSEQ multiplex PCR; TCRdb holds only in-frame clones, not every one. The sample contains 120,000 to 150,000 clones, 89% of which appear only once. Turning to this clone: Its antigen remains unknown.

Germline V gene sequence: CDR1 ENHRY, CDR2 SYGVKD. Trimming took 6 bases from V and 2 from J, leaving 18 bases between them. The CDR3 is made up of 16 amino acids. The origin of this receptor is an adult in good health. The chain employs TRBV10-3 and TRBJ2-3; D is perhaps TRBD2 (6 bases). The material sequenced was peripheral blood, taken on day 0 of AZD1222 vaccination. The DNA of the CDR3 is TGTGCCATCAGCGAGGAGATGGCGGGGTTCACAGATACGCAGTATTTT. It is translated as CAISEEMAGFTDTQYF.